The 5 T cell receptor beta chains presented below share a single source sample, sequenced in a study of T cells in Graves' hyperthyroidism and ophthalmopathy. Amplification of TCR beta CDR3 regions used RNA as the template. First-round RT-PCR with HTBI primers amplified the TCR CDR3 region. A single record per CDR3 protein comes from TCRdb applying MiXCR to the multiplex PCR reads. This table has approximately 380,000 distinct CDR3 sequences, 11% to 15% appearing once. The specimen was blood. The receptors were sampled from a man between 45 and 60 years old with Graves' ophthalmopathy.

There are many counts of this clonotype. The chain couples TRBV7-9 to TRBJ2-7, with D possibly being TRBD2 (7 bases). Per germline, CDR1 SEHNR and CDR2 FQNEAQ (reference sequence). Trimming stripped 8 bases from V and 5 bases from J, with 13 bases between. There are 12 residues in the CDR3. CDR3 DNA sequence: TGTGCCAGCGGGAAGGGGGGGCACGAGCAGTACTTC. Translation: CASGKGGHEQYF.

This clonotype has only a few counts. The chain is built from TRBV10-2 and TRBJ2-7, with TRBD2 identical over 10 bases. CDR3 length: 13 amino acids. J lost 3 bases, V lost 6 bases, and 2 bases had no gene match. CDR1 is WSHSY, CDR2 SAAADI, per germline. CDR3 loop: CASRLAGYYEQYF. CDR3 bases: TGCGCCAGCAGACTAGCGGGGTACTACGAGCAGTACTTC.

Only a few counts were recorded for this clonotype. V is TRBV14 and J is TRBJ2-7, with D possibly being TRBD1 (5 bases). With 0 bases removed from V and 7 bases from J, the gap between germline ends came to 10 bases. The germline gives CDR1 SGHDN, CDR2 FVKESK. The CDR3 sequence is 13 residues long. The CDR3 region is CASSQDRVREQYF. The CDR3 nucleotides are TGTGCCAGCAGCCAAGACAGGGTGAGGGAGCAGTACTTC. The whole variable domain, remainder taken from reference TRBV14 and TRBJ2-7, is EAGVTQFPSHSVIEKGQTVTLRCDPISGHDNLYWYRRVMGKEIKFLLHFVKESKQDESGMPNNRFLAERTGGTYSTLKVQPAELEDSGVYFCASSQDRVREQYFGPGTRLTVT.

Remarks on this clonotype: A read error may explain this, as a much larger clone is one base away. This chain links TRBV6-1 with TRBJ1-1, with D hard to call. In germline, CDR1 is MNHNS, CDR2 SASEGT. The CDR3 runs 12 residues. V was clipped by 8 bases and J by 8 bases, with 15 bases between them. In DNA form, the CDR3 reads TGTGCCAGCGGTCCCGACAATATAGAAGCTTTCTTT. It is translated as CASGPDNIEAFF.

This clonotype was counted ten times or more. The chain links TRBV29-1 to TRBJ2-5; the D gene is possibly TRBD2 (6 bases). This CDR3 comprises 12 residues. V was pared by 0 bases and J by 4 bases, with 6 bases between. Per germline, CDR1 SQVTM and CDR2 ANQGSEA. DNA of the CDR3: TGCAGCGTTGAAGAAGCGGGAGAGACCCAGTACTTC. It codes for CSVEEAGETQYF.